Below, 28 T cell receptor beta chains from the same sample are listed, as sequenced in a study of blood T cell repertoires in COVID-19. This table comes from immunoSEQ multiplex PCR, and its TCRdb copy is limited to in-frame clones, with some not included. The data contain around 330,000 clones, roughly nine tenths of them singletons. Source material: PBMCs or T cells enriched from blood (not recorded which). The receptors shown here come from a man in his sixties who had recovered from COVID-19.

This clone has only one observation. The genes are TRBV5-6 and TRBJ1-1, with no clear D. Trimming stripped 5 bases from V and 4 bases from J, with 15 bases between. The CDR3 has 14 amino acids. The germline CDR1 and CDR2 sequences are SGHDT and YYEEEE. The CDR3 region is CASRSSRTGTEAFF. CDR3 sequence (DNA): TGTGCCAGCAGATCGTCACGCACCGGCACTGAAGCTTTCTTT.

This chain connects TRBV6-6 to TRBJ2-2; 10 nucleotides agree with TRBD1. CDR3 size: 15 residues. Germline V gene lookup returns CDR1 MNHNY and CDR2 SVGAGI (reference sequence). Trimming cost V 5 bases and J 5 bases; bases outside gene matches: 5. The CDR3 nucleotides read TGTGCCAGCAGTCGGGACAGGGGAATAACCGGGGAGCTGTTTTTT. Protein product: CASSRDRGITGELFF.

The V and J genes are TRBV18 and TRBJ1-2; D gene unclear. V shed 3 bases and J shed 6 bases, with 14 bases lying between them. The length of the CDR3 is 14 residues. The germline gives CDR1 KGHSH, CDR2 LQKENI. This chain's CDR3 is CASSPEGGMHGYTF. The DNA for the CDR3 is TGTGCCAGCTCACCGGAGGGCGGTATGCATGGCTACACCTTC.

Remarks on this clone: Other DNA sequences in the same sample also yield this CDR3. CDR3 sequence: CASSLSTGGNTEAFF. For the CDR3, the DNA is TGCGCCAGCAGCTTGTCGACGGGGGGCAACACTGAAGCTTTCTTT. The genes are TRBV5-1 and TRBJ1-1; D might be TRBD1 (6 bases). V was clipped by 1 base and J by 2 bases, with 12 bases between them. This CDR3 has 15 amino acids. In germline, CDR1 is SGHRS, CDR2 YFSETQ.

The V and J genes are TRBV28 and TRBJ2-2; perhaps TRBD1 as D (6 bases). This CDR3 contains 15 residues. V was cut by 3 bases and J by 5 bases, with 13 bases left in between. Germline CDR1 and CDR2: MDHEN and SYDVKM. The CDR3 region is CASSLGTGRTGELFF. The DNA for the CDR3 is TGTGCCAGCAGTTTGGGTACAGGGCGAACCGGGGAGCTGTTTTTT. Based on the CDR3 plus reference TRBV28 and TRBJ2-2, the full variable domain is DVKVTQSSRYLVKRTGEKVFLECVQDMDHENMFWYRQDPGLGLRLIYFSYDVKMKEKGDIPEGYSVSREKKERFSLILESASTNQTSMYLCASSLGTGRTGELFFGEGSRLTVL.

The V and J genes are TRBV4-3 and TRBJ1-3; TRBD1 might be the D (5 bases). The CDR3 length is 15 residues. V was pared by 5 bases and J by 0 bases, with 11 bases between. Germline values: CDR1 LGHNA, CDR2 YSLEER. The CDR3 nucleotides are TGCGCCAGCAGCGGGGGACTGAACTCTGGAAACACCATATATTTT. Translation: CASSGGLNSGNTIYF.

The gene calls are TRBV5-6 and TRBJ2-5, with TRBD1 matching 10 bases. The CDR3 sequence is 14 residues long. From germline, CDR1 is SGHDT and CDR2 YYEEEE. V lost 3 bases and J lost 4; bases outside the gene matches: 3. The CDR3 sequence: CASSSDRGLETQYF. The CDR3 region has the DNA TGTGCCAGCAGCTCTGACAGGGGGCTAGAGACCCAGTACTTC.

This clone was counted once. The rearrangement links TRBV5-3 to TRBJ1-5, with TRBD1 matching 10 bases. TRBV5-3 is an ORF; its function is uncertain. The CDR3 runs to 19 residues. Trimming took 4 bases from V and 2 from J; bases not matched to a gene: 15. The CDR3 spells CARSRDPDRTGGGNQPQHF. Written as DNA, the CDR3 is TGTGCCAGAAGCCGAGACCCGGACCGGACAGGGGGTGGCAATCAGCCCCAGCATTTT.

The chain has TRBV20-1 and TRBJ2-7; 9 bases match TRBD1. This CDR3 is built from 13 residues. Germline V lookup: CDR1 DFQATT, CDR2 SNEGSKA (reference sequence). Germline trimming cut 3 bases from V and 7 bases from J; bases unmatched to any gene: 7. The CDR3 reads CSASPGTGLEQYF. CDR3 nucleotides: TGCAGTGCTAGTCCGGGGACAGGGCTTGAGCAGTACTTC.

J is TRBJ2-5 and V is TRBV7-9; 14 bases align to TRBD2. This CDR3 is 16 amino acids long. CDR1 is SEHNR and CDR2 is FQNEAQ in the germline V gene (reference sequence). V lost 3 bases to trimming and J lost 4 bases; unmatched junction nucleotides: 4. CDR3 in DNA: TGTGCCAGCAGCTTCGGGACTAGCGGGAGTTCAGAGACCCAGTACTTC. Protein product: CASSFGTSGSSETQYF.

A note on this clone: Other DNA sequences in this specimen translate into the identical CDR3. The CDR3 DNA reads as TGTGCCACCAGTGGGAGACTAGCGGGAGGGAATGAGCAGTTCTTC. The encoded protein is CATSGRLAGGNEQFF. This chain connects TRBV24-1 to TRBJ2-1; TRBD2 matches 14 bases. Germline-derived CDR1 and CDR2 are KGHDR and SFDVKD. The V gene end was trimmed by 5 bases and the J gene end by 7 bases; junction bases not matched to a gene: 3. The CDR3 is made up of 15 amino acids.

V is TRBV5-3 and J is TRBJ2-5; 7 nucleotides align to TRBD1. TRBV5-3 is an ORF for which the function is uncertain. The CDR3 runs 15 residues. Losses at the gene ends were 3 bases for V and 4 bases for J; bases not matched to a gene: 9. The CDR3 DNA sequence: TGTGCCAGAAGCTCCACGGGACAGAAGGGAGAGACCCAGTACTTC. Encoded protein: CARSSTGQKGETQYF.

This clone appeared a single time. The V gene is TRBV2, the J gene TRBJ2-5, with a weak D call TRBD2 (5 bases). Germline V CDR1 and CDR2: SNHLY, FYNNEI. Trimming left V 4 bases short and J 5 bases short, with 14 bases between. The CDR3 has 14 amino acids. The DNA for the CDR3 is TGTGCCAGCAGTGGTTCGGCCCGAGGGGAGACCCAGTACTTC. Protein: CASSGSARGETQYF.

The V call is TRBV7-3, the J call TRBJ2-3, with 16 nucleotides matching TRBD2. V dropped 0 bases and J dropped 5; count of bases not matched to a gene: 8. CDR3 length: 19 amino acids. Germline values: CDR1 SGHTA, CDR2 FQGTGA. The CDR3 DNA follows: TGTGCCAGCAGCTTAACTACCGGGACTAGCGGGAGGGGGGGAGATACGCAGTATTTT. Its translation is CASSLTTGTSGRGGDTQYF.

The CDR3 DNA sequence: TGTGCCAGCAGAGGCCGCCGGACTCCCAATCAGCCCCAGCATTTT. Its translation is CASRGRRTPNQPQHF. V and J are TRBV2 and TRBJ1-5, with unresolved D. Trimming took off 6 bases at V and 3 bases at J, with 15 bases between the two ends. The germline CDR1 and CDR2 sequences are SNHLY and FYNNEI. CDR3 length: 15 amino acids. Based on the CDR3 plus reference TRBV2 and TRBJ1-5, the full variable domain is EPEVTQTPSHQVTQMGQEVILRCVPISNHLYFYWYRQILGQKVEFLVSFYNNEISEKSEIFDDQFSVERPDGSNFTLKIRSTKLEDSAMYFCASRGRRTPNQPQHFGDGTRLSIL.

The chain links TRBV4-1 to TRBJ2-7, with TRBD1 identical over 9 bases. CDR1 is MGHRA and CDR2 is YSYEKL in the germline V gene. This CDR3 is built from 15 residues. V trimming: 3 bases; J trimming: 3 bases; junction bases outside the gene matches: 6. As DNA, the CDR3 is TGCGCCAGCAGCCAGGGAATGGACAGGGGCTACGAGCAGTACTTC. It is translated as CASSQGMDRGYEQYF.

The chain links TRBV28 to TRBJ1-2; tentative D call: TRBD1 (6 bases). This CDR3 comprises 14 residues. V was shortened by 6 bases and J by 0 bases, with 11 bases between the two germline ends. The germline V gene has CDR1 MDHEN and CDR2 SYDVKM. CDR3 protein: CASRPGETNYGYTF. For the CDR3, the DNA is TGTGCCAGCAGACCAGGGGAGACTAACTATGGCTACACCTTC.

The CDR3 sequence is CASSNKTGSDQPQHF. CDR3 sequence (DNA): TGTGCCAGCAGCAACAAGACAGGGTCAGATCAGCCCCAGCATTTT. The chain combines TRBV21-1 with TRBJ1-5; the table assigns TRBD1, which was not confirmed against the DNA. TRBV21-1 is listed as a pseudogene. This CDR3 spans 15 amino acids.

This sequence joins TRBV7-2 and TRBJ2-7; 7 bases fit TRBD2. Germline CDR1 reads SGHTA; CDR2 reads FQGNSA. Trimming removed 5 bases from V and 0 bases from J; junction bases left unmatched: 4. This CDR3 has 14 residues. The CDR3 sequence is CASSTSGTSYEQYF. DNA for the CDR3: TGTGCCAGCAGCACAAGCGGGACCTCCTACGAGCAGTACTTC.

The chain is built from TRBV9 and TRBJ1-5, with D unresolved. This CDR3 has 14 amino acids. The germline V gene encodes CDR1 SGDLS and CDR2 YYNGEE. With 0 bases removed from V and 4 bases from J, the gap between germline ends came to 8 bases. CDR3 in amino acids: CASSVDAANQPQHF. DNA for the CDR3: TGTGCCAGCAGCGTAGACGCGGCAAATCAGCCCCAGCATTTT.

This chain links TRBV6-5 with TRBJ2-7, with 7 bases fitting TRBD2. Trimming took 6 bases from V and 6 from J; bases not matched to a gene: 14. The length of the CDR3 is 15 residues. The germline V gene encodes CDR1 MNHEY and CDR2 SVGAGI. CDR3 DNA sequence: TGTGCCAGCAGGACCCTAGCGGAGGGAGAGGGCGAGCAGTACTTC. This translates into CASRTLAEGEGEQYF.

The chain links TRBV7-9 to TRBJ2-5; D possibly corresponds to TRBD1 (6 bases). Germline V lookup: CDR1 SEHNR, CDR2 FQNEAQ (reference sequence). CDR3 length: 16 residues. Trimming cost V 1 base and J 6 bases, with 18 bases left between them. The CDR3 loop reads CASSLEKDRSPQTQYF. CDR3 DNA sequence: TGTGCCAGCAGCTTAGAAAAAGACAGGAGCCCCCAGACCCAGTACTTC. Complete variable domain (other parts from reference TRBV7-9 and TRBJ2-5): DTGVSQNPRHKITKRGQNVTFRCDPISEHNRLYWYRQTLGQGPEFLTYFQNEAQLEKSRLLSDRFSAERPKGSFSTLEIQRTEQGDSAMYLCASSLEKDRSPQTQYFGPGTRLLVL.

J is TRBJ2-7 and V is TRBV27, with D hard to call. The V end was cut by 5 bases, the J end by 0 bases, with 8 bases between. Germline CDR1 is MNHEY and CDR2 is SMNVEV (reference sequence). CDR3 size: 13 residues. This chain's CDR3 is CASSAPSSYEQYF. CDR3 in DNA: TGTGCCAGCAGTGCCCCTAGCTCCTACGAGCAGTACTTC.

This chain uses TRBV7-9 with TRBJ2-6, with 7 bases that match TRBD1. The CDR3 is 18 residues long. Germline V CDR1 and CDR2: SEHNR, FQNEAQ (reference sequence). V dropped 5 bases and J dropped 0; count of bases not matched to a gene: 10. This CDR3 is CASSGEDRVVSGANVLTF. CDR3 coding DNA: TGTGCCAGCAGCGGAGAAGACAGGGTAGTCTCTGGGGCCAACGTCCTGACTTTC.

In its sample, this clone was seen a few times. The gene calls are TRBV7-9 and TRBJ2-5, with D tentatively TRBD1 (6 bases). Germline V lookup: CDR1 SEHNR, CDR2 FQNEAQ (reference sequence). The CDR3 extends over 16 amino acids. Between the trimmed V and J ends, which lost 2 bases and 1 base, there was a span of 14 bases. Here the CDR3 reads CASSLSGTRIQETQYF. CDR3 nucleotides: TGTGCCAGCAGCTTAAGTGGGACACGGATCCAAGAGACCCAGTACTTC. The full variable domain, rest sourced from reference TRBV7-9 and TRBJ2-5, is DTGVSQNPRHKITKRGQNVTFRCDPISEHNRLYWYRQTLGQGPEFLTYFQNEAQLEKSRLLSDRFSAERPKGSFSTLEIQRTEQGDSAMYLCASSLSGTRIQETQYFGPGTRLLVL.

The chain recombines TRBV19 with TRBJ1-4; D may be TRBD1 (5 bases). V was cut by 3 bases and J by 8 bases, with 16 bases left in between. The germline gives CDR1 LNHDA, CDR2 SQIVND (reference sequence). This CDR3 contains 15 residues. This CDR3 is CASSISGGAGEKLFF. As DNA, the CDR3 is TGTGCCAGTAGTATTTCTGGAGGGGCCGGGGAAAAACTGTTTTTT.

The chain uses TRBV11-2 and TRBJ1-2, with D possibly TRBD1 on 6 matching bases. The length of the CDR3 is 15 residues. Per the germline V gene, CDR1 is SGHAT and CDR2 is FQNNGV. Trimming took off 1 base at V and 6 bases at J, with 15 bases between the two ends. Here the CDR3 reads CASSLVIPGDHGYTF. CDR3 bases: TGTGCCAGCAGCTTAGTTATTCCAGGGGATCATGGCTACACCTTC.

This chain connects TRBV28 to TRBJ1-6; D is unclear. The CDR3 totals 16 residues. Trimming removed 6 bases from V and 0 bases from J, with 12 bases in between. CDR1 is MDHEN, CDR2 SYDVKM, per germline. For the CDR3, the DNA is TGTGCCAGCAGCTACCCATCGAGCTCCTATAATTCACCCCTCCACTTT. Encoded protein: CASSYPSSSYNSPLHF.